The present T cell receptor beta chain was sequenced within a study of cytomegalovirus exposure and HLA in healthy donors. Regarding the study as a whole: Per published reports, the classifier diagnosed cytomegalovirus status with high specificity and sensitivity.

As to this clone: No antigen is known for it.

Trimming took 0 bases from V and 3 from J, leaving 4 bases between them. Germline V CDR1 and CDR2: SGHNT, YYREEE (reference sequence). The length of the CDR3 is 14 residues. The PCR ran on 60 Vbeta and 13 Jbeta primers. Profiled with immunoSEQ multiplex PCR; TCRdb holds only in-frame clones, not every one. The table records 160,000 or so clones, approximately 81% of them present only once. The sequencing sample was made of PBMCs. The chain couples TRBV5-4 to TRBJ2-6, with no clear D. This receptor was identified in a woman aged 25 to 39 in good health and CMV-seropositive. The DNA for the CDR3 is TGTGCCAGCAGCTTGGACGGTGGGGCCAACGTCCTGACTTTC. As protein: CASSLDGGANVLTF.